The 9 T cell receptor beta chains below were found in one sample sequenced in a study of shared clonotypes between healthy human individuals. Assay: immunoSEQ multiplex PCR; the TCRdb copy retains only in-frame clones and omits some. The sample carries about 1.5 million clones, about 96% recorded once. Material for sequencing was naive CD4+ T cells sorted from blood. Regarding subset: CD45RA+ positively selected. These receptors were collected from a young man in good health.

The CDR3 bases are TGTGCCAGCAGCTTTTTCGGAGGTAGGCGGGGCGGAAATGAGCAGTTCTTC. Its translation is CASSFFGGRRGGNEQFF. This chain uses TRBV7-2 with TRBJ2-1, with a weak D call TRBD2 (6 bases). CDR1 is SGHTA, CDR2 FQGNSA, per germline. The V and J ends lost 3 bases and 7 bases respectively, with 22 bases between them. The CDR3 consists of 17 residues. Based on the CDR3 plus reference TRBV7-2 and TRBJ2-1, the full variable domain is GAGVSQSPSNKVTEKGKDVELRCDPISGHTALYWYRQSLGQGLEFLIYFQGNSAPDKSGLPSDRFSAERTGGSVSTLTIQRTQQEDSAVYLCASSFFGGRRGGNEQFFGPGTRLTVL.

The chain carries TRBV6-1 and TRBJ2-1, with D unclear. This CDR3 spans 10 amino acids. Trimming removed 8 bases at V and 7 bases at J, with 6 bases between. CDR1 and CDR2 from the germline V gene are MNHNS and SASEGT. The CDR3 reads CASGRNEQFF. CDR3 DNA: TGTGCCAGCGGACGAAATGAGCAGTTCTTC.

The CDR3 sequence is CASSPQGFRHTEAFF. In nucleotides, the CDR3 is TGTGCCAGCAGCCCGCAGGGGTTCCGACACACTGAAGCTTTCTTT. The chain has TRBV2 and TRBJ1-1; the D gene is possibly TRBD1 (6 bases). Trimming pared 6 bases from V and 3 bases from J, leaving 17 bases between. From germline, CDR1 is SNHLY and CDR2 FYNNEI. CDR3 length: 15 residues.

The chain combines TRBV29-1 with TRBJ2-1; 8 nucleotides match TRBD2. This CDR3 region has 14 residues. The J segment lost 4 bases and the V segment lost 3 bases, leaving 5 bases of the junction unmatched. Germline V lookup: CDR1 SQVTM, CDR2 ANQGSEA. The CDR3 is CSVDVAGLYNEQFF. The CDR3 DNA sequence: TGCAGCGTTGATGTAGCGGGACTTTACAATGAGCAGTTCTTC.

The V call is TRBV20-1, the J call TRBJ2-5, with no clear D. Germline V gene data show CDR1 as DFQATT and CDR2 as SNEGSKA (reference sequence). CDR3 length: 11 amino acids. Trimming removed 2 bases at V and 5 bases at J, with 6 bases between. CDR3 protein: CSARQEETQYF. The CDR3, as DNA: TGCAGTGCTAGACAAGAGGAGACCCAGTACTTC.

J is TRBJ2-7 and V is TRBV6-6; TRBD1 aligns across 10 bases. Germline-derived CDR1 and CDR2 are MNHNY and SVGAGI (reference sequence). The CDR3 runs 15 residues. V shed 6 bases and J 2 bases; nucleotides not matched to a gene: 7. DNA for the CDR3: TGTGCCAGCAGCTCCGGACAGGGGGTAACCTACGAGCAGTACTTC. This codes for CASSSGQGVTYEQYF.

This clone was counted once. The chain has TRBV14 and TRBJ2-1; D is undetermined. Between the trimmed V and J ends, which lost 3 bases and 4 bases, there was a span of 19 bases. Germline loops: CDR1 SGHDN, CDR2 FVKESK. This CDR3 contains 17 residues. The DNA for the CDR3 is TGTGCCAGCAGCCATATCCTTGGGTTTCTAGGATACAATGAGCAGTTCTTC. It yields the protein CASSHILGFLGYNEQFF.

V gene TRBV14 combines with J gene TRBJ2-3; no reliable D call. This CDR3 is built from 15 residues. V lost 4 bases and J 1 base, leaving 12 bases between the germline ends. Looked up from germline, CDR1 is SGHDN and CDR2 is FVKESK. The CDR3 region has the DNA TGTGCCAGCAGCCCCCTAAATCTTGGCACAGATACGCAGTATTTT. Translated: CASSPLNLGTDTQYF. The full variable domain, its missing parts supplied by reference TRBV14 and TRBJ2-3, is EAGVTQFPSHSVIEKGQTVTLRCDPISGHDNLYWYRRVMGKEIKFLLHFVKESKQDESGMPNNRFLAERTGGTYSTLKVQPAELEDSGVYFCASSPLNLGTDTQYFGPGTRLTVL.

The gene calls are TRBV5-4 and TRBJ1-2; perhaps TRBD1 as D (6 bases). The CDR3 has 15 residues. Germline V lookup: CDR1 SGHNT, CDR2 YYREEE (reference sequence). The germline V and J ends were trimmed by 3 bases and 2 bases, with 14 bases remaining between them. CDR3 coding DNA: TGTGCCAGCAGCTCGTCCGGGACACCGAACTATGGCTACACCTTC. Its translation is CASSSSGTPNYGYTF. The full variable domain, completed using reference TRBV5-4 and TRBJ1-2, is ETGVTQSPTHLIKTRGQQVTLRCSSQSGHNTVSWYQQALGQGPQFIFQYYREEENGRGNFPPRFSGLQFPNYSSELNVNALELDDSALYLCASSSSGTPNYGYTFGSGTRLTVV.